The 24 T cell receptor beta chains presented below share a single source sample, sequenced in a study of OX40 agonist ivuxolimab in advanced cancers. Only in-frame clones appear in the TCRdb table, and some are missing; sequencing was by immunoSEQ multiplex PCR. The sample lists 50,000 to 80,000 clones; 84% were seen once. The specimen comprised CD4+ or CD8+ T cells sorted from blood, sampled in a trial of the OX40 agonist ivuxolimab. These receptor sequences come from an adult with an advanced solid tumor such as melanoma, head and neck, liver or kidney cancer.

The chain recombines TRBV5-1 with TRBJ2-1, with TRBD2 matching over 9 bases. This CDR3 has 16 amino acids. V lost 0 bases to trimming and J lost 7 bases; unmatched junction nucleotides: 8. CDR1 and CDR2 from the germline V gene are SGHRS and YFSETQ. In nucleotides, the CDR3 is TGCGCCAGCAGCTTGGTGGGCGGGGGGGCAGGGAATGAGCAGTTCTTC. This translates into CASSLVGGGAGNEQFF. Using reference TRBV5-1 and TRBJ2-1 for the parts outside the CDR3, the full variable domain is KAGVTQTPRYLIKTRGQQVTLSCSPISGHRSVSWYQQTPGQGLQFLFEYFSETQRNKGNFPGRFSGRQFSNSRSEMNVSTLELGDSALYLCASSLVGGGAGNEQFFGPGTRLTVL.

The sample holds a few counts of this clone. V is TRBV6-5 and J is TRBJ1-2; D gene ambiguous. The V end was cut by 4 bases, the J end by 2 bases, with 8 bases between. CDR3 length: 13 residues. Germline V lookup: CDR1 MNHEY, CDR2 SVGAGI. CDR3 nucleotide sequence: TGTGCCAGCAGTTCCAACACGAACTATGGCTACACCTTC. Amino acid sequence: CASSSNTNYGYTF.

This clone came up a few times. This chain connects TRBV5-4 to TRBJ1-2, with D unclear. This CDR3 has 12 residues. The ends were cut back, 0 bases at V and 4 bases at J, with 4 bases in the middle. Germline CDR1 is SGHNT and CDR2 is YYREEE (reference sequence). The CDR3 DNA sequence: TGTGCCAGCAGCTTGGAATCCTATGGCTACACCTTC. Protein sequence: CASSLESYGYTF.

The rearrangement joins TRBV27 to TRBJ2-1, with D possibly matching TRBD2 (6 bases). Trimming took 7 bases from V and 2 from J, leaving 12 bases between them. This CDR3 has 14 residues. In germline, CDR1 is MNHEY, CDR2 SMNVEV (reference sequence). This chain's CDR3 is CASTDGSPYNEQFF. CDR3 bases: TGTGCCAGCACTGACGGGAGCCCCTACAATGAGCAGTTCTTC.

The chain recombines TRBV19 with TRBJ1-1, with TRBD1 matching 8 bases. Trimming cost V 5 bases and J 6 bases; bases outside gene matches: 11. The CDR3 extends over 15 amino acids. Germline CDR1 reads LNHDA; CDR2 reads SQIVND (reference sequence). CDR3 DNA sequence: TGTGCCAGTAGTCTATTGGACAGGGCCGGGGCTGAAGCTTTCTTT. This translates into CASSLLDRAGAEAFF.

The J gene is TRBJ2-2, the V gene TRBV18; 9 bases map to TRBD1. The CDR3 is 15 amino acids. Trimming cost V 4 bases and J 4 bases; bases outside gene matches: 4. Germline V CDR1 and CDR2: KGHSH, LQKENI. The CDR3 sequence: CASSRVTGGTGELFF. The DNA of the CDR3 is TGTGCCAGCTCACGGGTGACAGGGGGCACCGGGGAGCTGTTTTTT.

The chain employs TRBV6-5 and TRBJ2-7; 8 bases line up with TRBD1. CDR3 size: 15 residues. Trimming cost V 1 base and J 4 bases; bases outside gene matches: 6. Germline loops: CDR1 MNHEY, CDR2 SVGAGI. The CDR3 region has the DNA TGTGCCAGCAGTTACTTTGGACAGGGTTCATACGAGCAGTACTTC. Translated, it gives CASSYFGQGSYEQYF.

This chain links TRBV11-3 with TRBJ2-5; tentatively, D is TRBD2 (6 bases). This CDR3 has 15 residues. Looked up from germline, CDR1 is SGHNT and CDR2 is YENEEA. V lost 4 bases and J lost 2, with 14 bases in between. CDR3 DNA sequence: TGTGCCAGCAGCTCCAGGGCCGGGACTCAAGAGACCCAGTACTTC. Translated: CASSSRAGTQETQYF.

This clone was observed a single time. The chain links TRBV19 to TRBJ2-1; D is unclear. In germline, CDR1 is LNHDA, CDR2 SQIVND (reference sequence). The CDR3 is 12 residues long. V lost 4 bases to trimming and J lost 8 bases, with 9 bases between them. The CDR3 nucleotides are TGTGCCAGTAGTAGAATGGGCCATGAGCAGTTCTTC. Encoded protein: CASSRMGHEQFF.

This clone was observed once. CDR3 nucleotides: TGTGCCTGGAGTCCGACCGGACTAGATGGCTACACCTTC. It encodes CAWSPTGLDGYTF. This rearrangement joins TRBV30 to TRBJ1-2, with no clear D. Germline V lookup: CDR1 GTSNPN, CDR2 SVGIG (reference sequence). The CDR3 loop spans 13 amino acids. V was cut by 2 bases and J by 6 bases, with 13 bases left in between. The entire variable domain, with the rest obtained from reference TRBV30 and TRBJ1-2, is as follows: SQTIHQWPATLVQPVGSPLSLECTVEGTSNPNLYWYRQAAGRGLQLLFYSVGIGQISSEVPQNLSASRPQDRQFILSSKKLLLSDSGFYLCAWSPTGLDGYTFGSGTRLTVV.

The J gene is TRBJ2-2, the V gene TRBV7-3; D is unclear. Trimming removed 5 bases at V and 5 bases at J, with 9 bases between. The CDR3 is 13 amino acids. From germline, CDR1 is SGHTA and CDR2 FQGTGA. The CDR3 DNA reads as TGTGCCAGCAGCCAGCAAGGGACCGGGGAGCTGTTTTTT. Amino acids: CASSQQGTGELFF.

The rearrangement uses TRBV15 and TRBJ2-4; 9 bases are shared with TRBD1. V trimming: 0 bases; J trimming: 9 bases; junction bases outside the gene matches: 6. The CDR3 consists of 15 residues. Germline-derived CDR1 and CDR2 are LNHNV and YYDKDF (reference sequence). The CDR3 protein is CATSRETGGLGIQYF. The CDR3 coding sequence is TGTGCCACCAGCAGAGAGACAGGGGGATTGGGCATTCAGTACTTC.

This sequence joins TRBV2 and TRBJ1-4; D ambiguous. The germline gives CDR1 SNHLY, CDR2 FYNNEI. CDR3 length: 13 residues. Trimming pared 7 bases from V and 8 bases from J, leaving 14 bases between. The CDR3: CASTGSWGEKLFF. CDR3 DNA: TGTGCCAGCACCGGGTCGTGGGGAGAAAAACTGTTTTTT.

The chain carries TRBV19 and TRBJ1-2; D is unresolved. The V end was cut by 1 base, the J end by 0 bases, with 18 bases between. Germline V gene data show CDR1 as LNHDA and CDR2 as SQIVND (reference sequence). This CDR3 has 18 residues. CDR3 in DNA: TGTGCCAGTAGTATAGCGGCCTTTACGGGAACAGCTAACTATGGCTACACCTTC. Translated: CASSIAAFTGTANYGYTF.

V usage is TRBV5-4 and J usage is TRBJ2-1; TRBD1 agrees at 10 bases. This CDR3 spans 15 amino acids. CDR1 is SGHNT and CDR2 is YYREEE in the germline V gene (reference sequence). The V gene end was trimmed by 4 bases and the J gene end by 11 bases; junction bases not matched to a gene: 12. CDR3 region: CASSLRTGGLEKQFF. In DNA, the CDR3 is TGTGCCAGCAGCCTACGGACAGGGGGTTTAGAGAAGCAGTTCTTC. The full variable domain, in which reference TRBV5-4 and TRBJ2-1 provide the parts outside the CDR3, is ETGVTQSPTHLIKTRGQQVTLRCSSQSGHNTVSWYQQALGQGPQFIFQYYREEENGRGNFPPRFSGLQFPNYSSELNVNALELDDSALYLCASSLRTGGLEKQFFGPGTRLTVL.

The CDR3 DNA sequence: TGCAGCGGGACGATTACGGCGCAGTATTTT. Amino acids: CSGTITAQYF. The chain has TRBV29-1 and TRBJ2-3, with D unclear. This CDR3 has 10 residues. Germline values: CDR1 SQVTM, CDR2 ANQGSEA. Trimming took 7 bases from V and 10 from J, leaving 12 bases between them.

There are a few counts of this clone. The rearrangement joins TRBV18 to TRBJ2-7; D is unclear. The CDR3 runs 12 residues. Per germline, CDR1 KGHSH and CDR2 LQKENI. Between the trimmed V and J ends, which lost 5 bases and 2 bases, there was a span of 7 bases. Here the CDR3 reads CASSGLTYEQYF. As DNA, the CDR3 is TGTGCCAGCTCAGGCCTTACCTACGAGCAGTACTTC.

Of note for this clone: At the DNA level, this CDR3 is encoded by other sequences in the same sample as well. The chain employs TRBV5-1 and TRBJ1-2; a weak D match, TRBD1 (5 bases). The CDR3 has 17 residues. Trimming took off 1 base at V and 4 bases at J, with 20 bases between the two ends. CDR1 and CDR2 from the germline V gene are SGHRS and YFSETQ. CDR3 amino acids: CASSLPRGTWTPYGYTF. The CDR3 DNA reads as TGCGCCAGCAGCTTGCCTCGTGGGACCTGGACCCCCTATGGCTACACCTTC.

The chain couples TRBV7-8 to TRBJ1-2, with D unresolved. The CDR3 extends over 11 amino acids. The germline CDR1 and CDR2 sequences are SGHVS and FQNEAQ. The V end was cut by 3 bases, the J end by 6 bases, with 5 bases between. The CDR3 sequence is CASSFGDGYTF. As DNA, the CDR3 is TGTGCCAGCAGCTTTGGGGATGGCTACACCTTC.

This chain connects TRBV9 to TRBJ2-1, with a possible D match to TRBD1 (5 bases). The V end was cut by 1 base, the J end by 12 bases, with 14 bases between. CDR1 and CDR2 (germline): SGDLS, YYNGEE. This CDR3 is 13 amino acids long. The CDR3 loop reads CASSVQQTDVQFF. As DNA, the CDR3 is TGTGCCAGCAGCGTACAACAGACAGACGTGCAGTTCTTC. The variable domain in full, with the rest retrieved from reference TRBV9 and TRBJ2-1, is DSGVTQTPKHLITATGQRVTLRCSPRSGDLSVYWYQQSLDQGLQFLIQYYNGEERAKGNILERFSAQQFPDLHSELNLSSLELGDSALYFCASSVQQTDVQFFGPGTRLTVL.

The genes are TRBV19 and TRBJ2-2, with 9 bases aligning to TRBD2. Losses at the gene ends were 4 bases for V and 5 bases for J; bases not matched to a gene: 14. Germline CDR1 LNHDA, CDR2 SQIVND (reference sequence). CDR3 length equals 18 residues. CDR3 sequence: CASSTQQGLAGVTGELFF. The CDR3 DNA reads TGTGCCAGTAGTACACAACAGGGACTAGCAGGGGTGACCGGGGAGCTGTTTTTT.

The rearrangement uses TRBV6-5 and TRBJ2-7, with D possibly being TRBD1 or TRBD2 (5 bases each). This CDR3 contains 14 residues. The germline V gene encodes CDR1 MNHEY and CDR2 SVGAGI. Trimming left V 10 bases short and J 1 base short, with 17 bases between. CDR3 sequence reads: CATARGTGSYEQYF. CDR3 coding DNA: TGTGCCACCGCCAGAGGGACGGGGTCCTACGAGCAGTACTTC.

The chain combines TRBV11-1 with TRBJ2-7; D is unresolved. From germline, CDR1 is SGHAT and CDR2 FQDESV (reference sequence). The V end was cut by 3 bases, the J end by 0 bases, with 21 bases between. The CDR3 consists of 18 residues. The CDR3 nucleotides are TGTGCCAGCAGCTTGACAAATGTGGGTCTACCGAACTCCTACGAGCAGTACTTC. Residues: CASSLTNVGLPNSYEQYF. Together with reference TRBV11-1 and TRBJ2-7, the CDR3 gives the full variable domain: EAEVAQSPRYKITEKSQAVAFWCDPISGHATLYWYRQILGQGPELLVQFQDESVVDDSQLPKDRFSAERLKGVDSTLKIQPAELGDSAMYLCASSLTNVGLPNSYEQYFGPGTRLTVT.

V is TRBV6-1 and J is TRBJ2-1; 12 bases match TRBD2. Germline V gives CDR1 MNHNS, CDR2 SASEGT. This CDR3 has 14 residues. The V and J ends lost 7 bases and 7 bases, in that order; junction bases with no gene match: 5. The CDR3 loop is CASTLAGGWNEQFF. CDR3 in DNA: TGTGCCAGCACTCTAGCGGGGGGGTGGAATGAGCAGTTCTTC.